This entry describes one T cell receptor (beta chain). Limited-stage small-cell lung cancer patients underwent surgery between the late 2000s and the early 2020s. This specimen belongs to a study of T cells and copy number aberrations in small-cell lung cancer. In germline, CDR1 is LNHNV, CDR2 YYDKDF (reference sequence). After removal of 0 bases from V and 5 bases from J, the junction contained 7 bases not matched to a gene. The CDR3 is made up of 17 amino acids. Assay: immunoSEQ multiplex PCR; the TCRdb copy retains only in-frame clones and omits some. The sample records 2,500 to 3,000 clones, 82% being singletons.

Sequencing was carried out using normal tissue next to the tumor. The chain employs TRBV15 and TRBJ2-1; TRBD1 matches 10 bases. This sequence originates from a man aged 70 or older with small cell lung cancer. The CDR3: CATSRDRETGGHNEQFF. In nucleotides, the CDR3 is TGTGCCACCAGCAGAGATCGGGAGACAGGGGGCCACAATGAGCAGTTCTTC.